Included here is one T cell receptor beta chain sequence, with context. The sample belongs to a study of T-cell reconstitution after alpha-beta-depleted transplantation in children. Molecular barcoding with unique molecular identifiers was used for the TCRbeta library. MiXCR was run by TCRdb on the PCR reads, yielding one entry per CDR3 protein. The sample yields 490,000 or so distinct CDR3 sequences, around an eighth seen once. The CDR3 spans 12 residues. Looked up from germline, CDR1 is SQVTM and CDR2 is ANQGSEA. V lost 4 bases and J lost 7; bases outside the gene matches: 4. The chain employs TRBV29-1 and TRBJ1-1, with 9 bases identical to TRBD1. This clonotype was sampled from a human donor who donated a stem cell graft to a child with combined immunodeficiency. This specimen consisted of PBMCs from the stem cell graft donor, obtained from the stem cell graft. The DNA of the CDR3 is TGCAGCGTTGCTAGGACAGGGGATGAAGCTTTCTTT. Residues: CSVARTGDEAFF.